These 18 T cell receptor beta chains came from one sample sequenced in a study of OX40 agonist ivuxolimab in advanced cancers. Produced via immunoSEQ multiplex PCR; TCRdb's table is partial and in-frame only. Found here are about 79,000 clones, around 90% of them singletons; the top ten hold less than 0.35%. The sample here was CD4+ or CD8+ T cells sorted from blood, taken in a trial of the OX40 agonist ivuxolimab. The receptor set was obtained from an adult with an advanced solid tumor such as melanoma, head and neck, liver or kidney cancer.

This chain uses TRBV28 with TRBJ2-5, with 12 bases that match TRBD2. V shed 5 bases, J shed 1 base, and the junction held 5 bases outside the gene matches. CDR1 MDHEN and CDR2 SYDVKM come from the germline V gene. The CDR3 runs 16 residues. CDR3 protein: CASSTTSGGRQETQYF. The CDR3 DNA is TGTGCCAGCAGTACTACTAGCGGGGGGCGCCAAGAGACCCAGTACTTC.

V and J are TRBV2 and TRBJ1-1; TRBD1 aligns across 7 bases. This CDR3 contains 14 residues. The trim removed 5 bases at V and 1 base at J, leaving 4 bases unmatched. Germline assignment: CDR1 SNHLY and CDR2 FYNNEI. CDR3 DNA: TGTGCCAGCAGTCAACAGGGGTGGAACACTGAAGCTTTCTTT. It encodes CASSQQGWNTEAFF.

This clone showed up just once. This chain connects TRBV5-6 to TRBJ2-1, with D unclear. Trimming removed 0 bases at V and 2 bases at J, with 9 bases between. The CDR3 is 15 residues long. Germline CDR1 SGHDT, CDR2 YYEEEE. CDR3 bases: TGTGCCAGCAGCTTGGATCTCCAGCCCTACAATGAGCAGTTCTTC. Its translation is CASSLDLQPYNEQFF. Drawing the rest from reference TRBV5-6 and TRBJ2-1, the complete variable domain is DAGVTQSPTHLIKTRGQQVTLRCSPKSGHDTVSWYQQALGQGPQFIFQYYEEEERQRGNFPDRFSGHQFPNYSSELNVNALLLGDSALYLCASSLDLQPYNEQFFGPGTRLTVL.

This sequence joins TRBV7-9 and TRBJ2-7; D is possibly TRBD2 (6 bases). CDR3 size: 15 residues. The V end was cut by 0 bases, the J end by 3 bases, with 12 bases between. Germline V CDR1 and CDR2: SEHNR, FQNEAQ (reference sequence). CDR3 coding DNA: TGTGCCAGCAGCTTAGCGCTCGGGGGAGGCTACGAGCAGTACGTC. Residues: CASSLALGGGYEQYV.

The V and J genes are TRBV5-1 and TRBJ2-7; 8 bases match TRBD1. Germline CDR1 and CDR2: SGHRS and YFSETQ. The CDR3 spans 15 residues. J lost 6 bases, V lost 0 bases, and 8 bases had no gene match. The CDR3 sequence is CASSLDGTGHTEQYF. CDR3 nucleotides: TGCGCCAGCAGCTTGGATGGGACAGGCCATACCGAGCAGTACTTC. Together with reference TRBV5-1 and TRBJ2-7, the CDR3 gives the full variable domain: KAGVTQTPRYLIKTRGQQVTLSCSPISGHRSVSWYQQTPGQGLQFLFEYFSETQRNKGNFPGRFSGRQFSNSRSEMNVSTLELGDSALYLCASSLDGTGHTEQYFGPGTRLTVT.

This CDR3 reads CASSDRTGVAEAFF. CDR3 DNA sequence: TGTGCCAGCAGTGACAGGACAGGGGTAGCTGAAGCTTTCTTT. The chain couples TRBV2 to TRBJ1-1; TRBD1 aligns across 9 bases. Trimming removed 3 bases from V and 6 bases from J; junction bases left unmatched: 5. In germline, CDR1 is SNHLY, CDR2 FYNNEI. The CDR3 has 14 amino acids.

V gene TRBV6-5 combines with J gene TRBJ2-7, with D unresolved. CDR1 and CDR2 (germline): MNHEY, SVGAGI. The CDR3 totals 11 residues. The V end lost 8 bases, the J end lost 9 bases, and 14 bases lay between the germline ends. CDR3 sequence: CASVGYEGQYF. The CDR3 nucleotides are TGTGCCAGCGTGGGGTACGAAGGGCAGTACTTC.

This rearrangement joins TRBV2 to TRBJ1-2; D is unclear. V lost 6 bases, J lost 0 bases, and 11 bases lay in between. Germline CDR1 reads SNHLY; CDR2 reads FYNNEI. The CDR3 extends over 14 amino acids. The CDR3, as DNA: TGTGCCAGCAGCGAGGATCGACCTAACTATGGCTACACCTTC. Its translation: CASSEDRPNYGYTF.

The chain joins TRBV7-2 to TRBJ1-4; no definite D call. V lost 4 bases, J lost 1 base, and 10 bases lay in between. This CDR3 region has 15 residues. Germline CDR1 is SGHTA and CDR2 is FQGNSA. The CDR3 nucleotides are TGTGCCAGCAGCTCAACCCGAGTAACTAATGAAAAACTGTTTTTT. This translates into CASSSTRVTNEKLFF.

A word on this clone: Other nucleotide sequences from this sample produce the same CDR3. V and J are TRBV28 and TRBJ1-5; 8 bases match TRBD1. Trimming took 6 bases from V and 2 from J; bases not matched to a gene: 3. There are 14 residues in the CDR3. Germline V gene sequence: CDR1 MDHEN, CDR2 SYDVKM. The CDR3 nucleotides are TGTGCCAGCAGCCCGGGACAGGGCAATCAGCCCCAGCATTTT. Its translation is CASSPGQGNQPQHF.

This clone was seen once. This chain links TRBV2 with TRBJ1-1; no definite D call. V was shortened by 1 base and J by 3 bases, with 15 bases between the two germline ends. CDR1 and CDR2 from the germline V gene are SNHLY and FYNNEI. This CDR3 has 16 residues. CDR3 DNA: TGTGCCAGCAGTGAAGAACCGTCTCGGCGCGACACTGAAGCTTTCTTT. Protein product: CASSEEPSRRDTEAFF.

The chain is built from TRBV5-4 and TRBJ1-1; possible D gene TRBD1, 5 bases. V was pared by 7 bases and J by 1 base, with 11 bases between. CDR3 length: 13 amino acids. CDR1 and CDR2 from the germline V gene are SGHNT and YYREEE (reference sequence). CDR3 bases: TGTGCCAGCGGAAAAGGGACGAACACTGAAGCTTTCTTT. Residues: CASGKGTNTEAFF.

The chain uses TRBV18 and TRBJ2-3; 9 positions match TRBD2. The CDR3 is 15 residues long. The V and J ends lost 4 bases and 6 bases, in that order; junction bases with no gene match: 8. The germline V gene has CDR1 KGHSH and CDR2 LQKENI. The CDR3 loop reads CASSQASGDWDTQYF. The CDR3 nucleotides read TGTGCCAGCTCACAAGCTAGCGGGGACTGGGATACGCAGTATTTT.

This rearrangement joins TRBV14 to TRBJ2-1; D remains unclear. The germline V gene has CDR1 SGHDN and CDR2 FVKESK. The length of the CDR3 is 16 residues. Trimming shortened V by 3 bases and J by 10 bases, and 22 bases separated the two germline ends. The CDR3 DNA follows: TGTGCCAGCAGCCACAAGTTTGGATACCCCCCCAGCGAGCAGTTCTTC. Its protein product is CASSHKFGYPPSEQFF. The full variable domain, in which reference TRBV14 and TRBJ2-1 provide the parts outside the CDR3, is EAGVTQFPSHSVIEKGQTVTLRCDPISGHDNLYWYRRVMGKEIKFLLHFVKESKQDESGMPNNRFLAERTGGTYSTLKVQPAELEDSGVYFCASSHKFGYPPSEQFFGPGTRLTVL.

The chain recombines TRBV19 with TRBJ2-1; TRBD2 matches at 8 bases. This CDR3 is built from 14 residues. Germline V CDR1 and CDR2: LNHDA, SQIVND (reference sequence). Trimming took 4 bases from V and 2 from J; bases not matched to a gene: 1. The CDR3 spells CASSNGGAYNEQFF. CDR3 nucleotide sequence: TGTGCCAGTAGTAACGGGGGGGCCTACAATGAGCAGTTCTTC.

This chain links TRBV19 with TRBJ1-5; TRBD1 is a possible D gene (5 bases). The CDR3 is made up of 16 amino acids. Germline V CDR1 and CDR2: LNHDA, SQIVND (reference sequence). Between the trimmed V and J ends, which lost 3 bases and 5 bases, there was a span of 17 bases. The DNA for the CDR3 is TGTGCCAGTAGTATGGCCTCGGGGGTAGTGGATCAGCCCCAGCATTTT. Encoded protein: CASSMASGVVDQPQHF. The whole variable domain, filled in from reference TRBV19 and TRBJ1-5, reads DGGITQSPKYLFRKEGQNVTLSCEQNLNHDAMYWYRQDPGQGLRLIYYSQIVNDFQKGDIAEGYSVSREKKESFPLTVTSAQKNPTAFYLCASSMASGVVDQPQHFGDGTRLSIL.

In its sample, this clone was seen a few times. CDR3 coding DNA: TGCAGTGGGACACATGGTGCTGATCAGTACGTC. It yields the protein CSGTHGADQYV. The genes are TRBV20-1 and TRBJ2-7; maybe TRBD1 (5 bases). The V and J ends lost 7 bases and 10 bases respectively, with 17 bases between them. The CDR3 is made up of 11 amino acids. Germline V gene sequence: CDR1 DFQATT, CDR2 SNEGSKA (reference sequence).

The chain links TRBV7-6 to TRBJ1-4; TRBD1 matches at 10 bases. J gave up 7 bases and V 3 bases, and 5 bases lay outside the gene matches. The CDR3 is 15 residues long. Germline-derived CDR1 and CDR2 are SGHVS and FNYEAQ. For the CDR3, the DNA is TGTGCCAGCAGCTTGGACCGACAGGGGGCTGAAAAACTGTTTTTT. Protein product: CASSLDRQGAEKLFF.